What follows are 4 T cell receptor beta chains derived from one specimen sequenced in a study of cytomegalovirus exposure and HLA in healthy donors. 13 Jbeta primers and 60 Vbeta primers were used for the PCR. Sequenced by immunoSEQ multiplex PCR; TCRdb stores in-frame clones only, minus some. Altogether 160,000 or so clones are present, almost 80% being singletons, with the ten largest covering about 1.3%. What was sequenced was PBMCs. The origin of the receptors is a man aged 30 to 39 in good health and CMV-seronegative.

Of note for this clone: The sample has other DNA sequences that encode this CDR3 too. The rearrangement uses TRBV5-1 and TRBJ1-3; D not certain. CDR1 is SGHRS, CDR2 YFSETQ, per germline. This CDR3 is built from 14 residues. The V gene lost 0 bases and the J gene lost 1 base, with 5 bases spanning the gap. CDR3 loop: CASSLAGSGNTIYF. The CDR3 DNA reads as TGCGCCAGCAGCTTGGCCGGGTCTGGAAACACCATATATTTT.

The CDR3, as DNA: TGTGCCAGCAGTTGGACTAGCGACAATGAGCAGTTCTTC. Protein: CASSWTSDNEQFF. The chain uses TRBV28 and TRBJ2-1; the match to TRBD2 covers 9 bases. With 4 bases clipped from V and 5 bases from J, the junction kept 0 bases outside the gene matches. The germline gives CDR1 MDHEN, CDR2 SYDVKM. The length of the CDR3 is 13 residues.

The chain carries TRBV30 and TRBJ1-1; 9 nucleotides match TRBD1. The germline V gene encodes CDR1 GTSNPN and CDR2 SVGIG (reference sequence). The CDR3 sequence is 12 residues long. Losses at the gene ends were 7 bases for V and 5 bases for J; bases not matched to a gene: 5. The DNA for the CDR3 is TGTGCCTCAAACAGGGGGCTAACTGAAGCTTTCTTT. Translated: CASNRGLTEAFF.

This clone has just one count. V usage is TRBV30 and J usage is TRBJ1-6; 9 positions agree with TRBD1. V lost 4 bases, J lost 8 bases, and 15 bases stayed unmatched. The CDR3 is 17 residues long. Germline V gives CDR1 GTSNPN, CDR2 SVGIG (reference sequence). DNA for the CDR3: TGTGCCTGGAAAAGACTCCACACAGGGGGCATTTATTCACCCCTCCACTTT. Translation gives CAWKRLHTGGIYSPLHF.